These 13 T cell receptor beta chains originate from one sample sequenced in a study of Ad26.COV2.S vaccination and SARS-CoV-2 variants. Clones were sequenced by immunoSEQ multiplex PCR, and TCRdb holds only the in-frame ones, with some missing. The sample consists of approximately 400,000 clones, roughly 81% of them appearing once. Treatment reported: some 20 received Ad26.COV2.S at low or high dose, single or two shots; about 5 received placebo; per-sample allocation not given. Repertoires come from day 63 after the first vaccine or placebo injection. Sequences were derived from peripheral blood, sampled in a trial of Ad26.COV2.S vaccine versus placebo. The receptors were sampled from a person aged 18-60 years who received the Ad26.COV2.S COVID-19 vaccine or a placebo.

The chain is built from TRBV27 and TRBJ2-2, with 9 bases fitting TRBD1. Unmatched junction bases numbered 10, after V lost 1 base and J lost 4 bases. Germline CDR1 is MNHEY and CDR2 is SMNVEV (reference sequence). The CDR3 has 18 residues. CDR3 bases: TGTGCCAGCAGTTTATTCGTTGGGACAGGGCCGGTCACCGGGGAGCTGTTTTTT. Its translation is CASSLFVGTGPVTGELFF.

The V call is TRBV5-1, the J call TRBJ2-5; 10 bases align to TRBD2. Per the germline V gene, CDR1 is SGHRS and CDR2 is YFSETQ. Trimming at V came to 4 bases and at J to 3 bases, leaving 6 bases not matched to a gene. CDR3 length equals 15 residues. DNA for the CDR3: TGCGCCAGCAGCCCTGGCACTAGCGGGGAAGAGACCCAGTACTTC. Translating it yields CASSPGTSGEETQYF.

In its sample, this clone was seen a few times. This chain connects TRBV10-1 to TRBJ2-5, with D possibly TRBD2 on 5 matching bases. Trimming shortened V by 3 bases and J by 5 bases, and 16 bases separated the two germline ends. The CDR3 has 15 residues. Germline CDR1 and CDR2: WNHNN and SYGVQD (reference sequence). The chain's CDR3 is CASSDGWTPPETQYF. CDR3 coding DNA: TGCGCCAGCAGTGACGGGTGGACTCCGCCGGAGACCCAGTACTTC.

The gene calls are TRBV5-1 and TRBJ2-3; a weak D match, TRBD1 (5 bases). The CDR3 contains 12 residues. From germline, CDR1 is SGHRS and CDR2 YFSETQ. With 3 bases removed from V and 5 bases from J, the gap between germline ends came to 7 bases. The CDR3 DNA sequence: TGCGCCAGCAGCTACCAGGGAGATACGCAGTATTTT. Encoded protein: CASSYQGDTQYF.

V gene TRBV3-1 (or the pseudogene TRBV3-2) combines with J gene TRBJ1-3; 7 bases map to TRBD1. Germline lookup yields CDR1 LGHDT and CDR2 YNNKEL (reference sequence). CDR3 length equals 17 residues. J gave up 0 bases and V 0 bases, and 5 bases lay outside the gene matches. This CDR3 reads CASSQDVAGGSGNTIYF. The CDR3 region has the DNA TGTGCCAGCAGCCAAGACGTGGCAGGGGGCTCTGGAAACACCATATATTTT.

The chain employs TRBV5-4 and TRBJ1-2, with 8 bases matching TRBD1. Germline trimming cut 4 bases from V and 4 bases from J; bases unmatched to any gene: 3. Germline V gives CDR1 SGHNT, CDR2 YYREEE (reference sequence). The CDR3 has 13 residues. This CDR3 is CASSRGQGYGYTF. In nucleotides, the CDR3 is TGTGCCAGCAGCCGAGGACAGGGCTATGGCTACACCTTC.

The chain joins TRBV11-2 to TRBJ2-7; tentatively, D is TRBD1 (6 bases). This CDR3 comprises 19 residues. Germline V CDR1 and CDR2: SGHAT, FQNNGV. The germline V and J ends were trimmed by 2 bases and 1 base, with 24 bases remaining between them. The CDR3 nucleotides read TGTGCCAGCAGCTTAAGGGGTTTCACCCGGACAGCCCAATCCTACGAGCAGTACTTC. Protein product: CASSLRGFTRTAQSYEQYF.

In its sample, this clone was seen once. V usage is TRBV11-2 and J usage is TRBJ2-1, with D possibly matching TRBD2 (5 bases). V was cut by 5 bases and J by 2 bases, with 10 bases left in between. The CDR3 covers 14 residues. Germline V CDR1 and CDR2: SGHAT, FQNNGV. DNA for the CDR3: TGTGCCAGCAGCCTAGCCCAGACCTACAATGAGCAGTTCTTC. Translating gives CASSLAQTYNEQFF.

This clone was detected once. The V call is TRBV3-1 (or the pseudogene TRBV3-2), the J call TRBJ2-7; no definite D call. The CDR3 covers 15 residues. With 3 bases removed from V and 3 bases from J, the gap between germline ends came to 15 bases. The germline CDR1 and CDR2 sequences are LGHDT and YNNKEL (reference sequence). The CDR3 DNA reads TGTGCCAGCAGCCAGATAGGACCCGCAGGCTACGAGCAGTACTTC. It specifies CASSQIGPAGYEQYF.

The rearrangement joins TRBV5-1 to TRBJ1-3; no clear D. The length of the CDR3 is 15 residues. Germline CDR1 and CDR2: SGHRS and YFSETQ. V was shortened by 0 bases and J by 5 bases, with 12 bases between the two germline ends. The DNA for the CDR3 is TGCGCCAGCAGCTTGGATGTCCGCCCGCGAAACACCATATATTTT. Translated: CASSLDVRPRNTIYF.

The chain employs TRBV11-2 and TRBJ2-7, with D possibly being TRBD1 (6 bases). Looked up from germline, CDR1 is SGHAT and CDR2 is FQNNGV. This CDR3 spans 14 amino acids. Trimming shortened V by 5 bases and J by 0 bases, and 11 bases separated the two germline ends. The CDR3 DNA is TGTGCCAGCAGCGCCGGGACAAACTCCTACGAGCAGTACTTC. It yields the protein CASSAGTNSYEQYF.

This chain uses TRBV7-6 with TRBJ2-2; tentative D call: TRBD1 (6 bases). V was pared by 4 bases and J by 0 bases, with 12 bases between. The CDR3 spans 16 residues. Germline V lookup: CDR1 SGHVS, CDR2 FNYEAQ. CDR3 DNA sequence: TGTGCCAGCAGCTCCGCGACAGGAGCGAACACCGGGGAGCTGTTTTTT. Its translation is CASSSATGANTGELFF.

This chain joins TRBV28 and TRBJ2-7; D perhaps matches TRBD1 (6 bases). The germline CDR1 and CDR2 sequences are MDHEN and SYDVKM. Trimming left V 7 bases short and J 2 bases short, with 21 bases between. This CDR3 is 16 amino acids long. The CDR3 nucleotides are TGTGCCAGCACCCGAGGGGGTGGGGGCAAGACCTACGAGCAGTACTTC. This encodes CASTRGGGGKTYEQYF.